This TCR beta chain originates from a study of cytomegalovirus exposure and HLA in healthy donors. Findings and limits, study-wide: Previously analyzed data showed that most TCR beta V segments were productive at a frequency of about 87% or about 30%.

60 Vbeta and 13 Jbeta primers were used in PCR. The assay was immunoSEQ multiplex PCR, and TCRdb's table has in-frame clones only and misses some. The sample records about 140,000 clones, roughly three quarters being singletons. Concerning this clone: Its antigen is unknown.

Material for sequencing was PBMCs. This TCR derives from a man aged 35 to 55 in good health and CMV-seronegative.

CDR3 coding DNA: TGTGCCAGCAGCCGGGACAGGGCGAACACCGGGGAGCTGTTTTTT. Its protein product is CASSRDRANTGELFF. The chain employs TRBV11-3 and TRBJ2-2, with 9 bases fitting TRBD1. Unmatched junction bases numbered 1, after V lost 5 bases and J lost 0 bases. Germline-derived CDR1 and CDR2 are SGHNT and YENEEA. This CDR3 comprises 15 residues.